This TCR beta chain was sequenced in a study of T cell repertoires in cytomegalovirus infection. About the study: Selection of CMV epitopes for the study included recently identified HLA-C-restricted and well-studied HLA-B-restricted ones.

Overall study results and limits: In two of eight donors, the top clonotype was HLA-C-restricted CMV-specific. Cumulated frequencies of public TCR beta families served to identify carriers of CMV plus the relevant HLA.

This clonotype appeared many times. What it recognizes is unknown. Trimming took 3 bases from V and 2 from J, leaving 7 bases between them. This CDR3 spans 13 amino acids. Germline CDR1 reads MGHDK; CDR2 reads SYGVNS. TCRdb re-analysed the reads in MiXCR, keeping a single row per CDR3 protein. The sample has approximately 150,000 distinct CDR3 sequences; less than 25% are singletons. The clonotype originates from a human donor in good health (CMV status not recorded). Some clones in this sample may be carry-over from other donors' samples. This chain uses TRBV25-1 with TRBJ1-1, with D unresolved. Sequenced material: CD8+ T cells from cultured PBMCs, taken from culture after CMV antigen stimulation. As DNA, the CDR3 is TGTGCCAGCAGTGACCCAGCCAACACTGAAGCTTTCTTT. Translating gives CASSDPANTEAFF.